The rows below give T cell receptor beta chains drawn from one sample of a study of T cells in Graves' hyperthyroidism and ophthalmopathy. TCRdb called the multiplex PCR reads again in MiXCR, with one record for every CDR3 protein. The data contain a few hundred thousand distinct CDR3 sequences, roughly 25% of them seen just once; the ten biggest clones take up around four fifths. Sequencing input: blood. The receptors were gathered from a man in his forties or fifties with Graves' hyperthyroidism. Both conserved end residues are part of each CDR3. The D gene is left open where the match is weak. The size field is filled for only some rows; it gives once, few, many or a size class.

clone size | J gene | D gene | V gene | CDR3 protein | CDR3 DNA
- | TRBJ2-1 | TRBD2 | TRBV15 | CATSRGLAGGLTSYNEQFF | TGTGCCACCAGCAGAGGACTAGCGGGAGGGTTAACCTCCTACAATGAGCAGTTCTTC
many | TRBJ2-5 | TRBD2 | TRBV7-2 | CASSLPLAGGETQYF | TGTGCCAGCAGTCTTCCCCTAGCGGGAGGTGAGACCCAGTACTTC
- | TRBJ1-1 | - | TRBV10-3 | CAISEGRGNTEAFF | TGTGCCATCAGTGAGGGTAGGGGGAACACTGAAGCTTTCTTT
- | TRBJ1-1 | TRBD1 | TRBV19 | CASTLQGGRTEAFF | TGTGCCAGTACTCTACAGGGGGGACGGACTGAAGCTTTCTTT
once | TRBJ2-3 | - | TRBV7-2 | CACSLVGGQGTDTQYF | TGTGCCTGCAGCTTAGTAGGGGGGCAGGGTACAGATACGCAGTATTTT
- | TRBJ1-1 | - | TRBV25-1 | CASIVSQGPNTEAFF | TGTGCCAGCATTGTTTCACAGGGCCCGAACACTGAAGCTTTCTTT
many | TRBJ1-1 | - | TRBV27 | CASSSPPFGKAFF | TGTGCCAGCAGTTCCCCCCCTTTTGGGAAAGCTTTCTTT
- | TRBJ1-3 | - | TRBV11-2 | CASSISILGNTIYF | TGTGCCAGCAGCATTAGTATTCTTGGAAACACCATATATTTT
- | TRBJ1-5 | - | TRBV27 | CASSPDPQGVQPQHF | TGTGCCAGCAGTCCCGACCCTCAAGGGGTTCAGCCCCAGCATTTT
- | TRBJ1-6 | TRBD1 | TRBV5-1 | CASSQDRENSPLHF | TGCGCCAGCAGCCAGGACAGGGAGAATTCACCCCTCCACTTT
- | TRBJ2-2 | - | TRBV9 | CASRAGNTGELFF | TGTGCCAGCAGGGCGGGGAACACCGGGGAGCTGTTTTTT
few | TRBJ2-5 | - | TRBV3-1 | CASSQFAGGEETQYF | TGTGCCAGCAGCCAATTTGCCGGGGGAGAAGAGACCCAGTACTTC
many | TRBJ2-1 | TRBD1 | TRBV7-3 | CASSPLTGDNEQFF | TGTGCCAGCAGCCCCCTGACAGGGGACAATGAGCAGTTCTTC